This T cell receptor (beta chain) was recorded in a study of PD-1 blockade in classical Hodgkin lymphoma. Described time point: cycle 4 day 1 (C4D1), after 6 weeks of nivolumab. Every patient was affected by relapse after autologous stem cell transplantation, while exposure to brentuximab vedotin was not uniform. Clones were read by immunoSEQ multiplex PCR, and TCRdb kept only the in-frame ones, dropping some. The table records tens of thousands of clones, roughly nine tenths of them present only once. V gave up 3 bases and J gave up 2 bases, with 12 bases separating them. The CDR3 loop spans 14 amino acids. Germline V gene lookup returns CDR1 SGHDT and CDR2 YYEEEE.

The TCR originated in a human donor with classical Hodgkin lymphoma. Sequenced material: peripheral blood mononuclear cells (PBMCs), taken before the fourth cycle of nivolumab. This rearrangement joins TRBV5-6 to TRBJ2-7, with a weak D call TRBD2 (6 bases). CDR3 bases: TGTGCCAGCAGCTCGCGGGGTTGGGCCTACGAGCAGTACTTC. Protein product: CASSSRGWAYEQYF.